This T cell receptor (beta chain) is from a study of graft-versus-host responses after intestinal transplantation. On the study more broadly: Recipients were given multivisceral, liver-intestinal, or isolated intestinal transplants.

Germline assignment: CDR1 MDHEN and CDR2 SYDVKM. CDR3 length: 14 residues. Trimming took off 6 bases at V and 2 bases at J, with 14 bases between the two ends. Repertoires were generated with immunoSEQ multiplex PCR, while TCRdb's copy carries only in-frame clones and drops some. Of some 41,000 clones listed, under 95% are singletons. V gene TRBV28 combines with J gene TRBJ2-7; D may correspond to TRBD1 or TRBD2 (7 bases each). Source: PBMCs, taken about 330 days after intestinal transplant. This sequence was found in a human patient who received an intestinal transplant, so some T cells may come from the graft donor. CDR3 DNA sequence: TGTGCCAGCAGCCGTCAGGGGGGGACCTACGAGCAGTACTTC. Translated, it gives CASSRQGGTYEQYF.